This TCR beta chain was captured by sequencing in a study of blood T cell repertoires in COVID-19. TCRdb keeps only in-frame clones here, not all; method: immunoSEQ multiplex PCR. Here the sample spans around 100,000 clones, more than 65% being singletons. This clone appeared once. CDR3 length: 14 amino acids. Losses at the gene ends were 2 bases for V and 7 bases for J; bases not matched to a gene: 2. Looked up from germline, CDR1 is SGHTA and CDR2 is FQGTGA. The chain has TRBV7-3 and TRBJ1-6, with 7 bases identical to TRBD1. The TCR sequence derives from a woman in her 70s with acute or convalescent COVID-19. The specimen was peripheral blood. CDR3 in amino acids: CASSLQGENSPLHF. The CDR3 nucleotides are TGTGCCAGCAGCTTACAGGGGGAAAATTCACCCCTCCACTTT.